This TCR beta chain originates from a study of breast tumors, draining lymph nodes, adjacent tissues. Study observations and caveats: Luminal-like breast cancer showed significantly higher tumor–nontumor repertoire similarity than basal-like. Tumor TCR diversity was below lymph nodes but above nontumor tissue. Findings are consistent with lymph node origin and intratumoral expansion of most tumor T cells.

Comments on this clonotype: Its antigen is undetermined. A much larger clone differs from this one at a single base, so this may be a read error.

TCRdb itself ran the multiplex PCR reads through MiXCR, one entry per CDR3 protein. The repertoire holds tens of thousands of distinct CDR3 sequences, with more than 25% as singletons. Axillary draining lymph nodes of breast cancer patients supplied the node samples. V lost 5 bases to trimming and J lost 12 bases, with 11 bases between them. The CDR3 has 12 amino acids. Germline-derived CDR1 and CDR2 are MNHEY and SVGEGT. This clonotype originated in a female donor with breast cancer. Some clones in this sample may be carry-over from other donors' samples. The chain couples TRBV6-2 or TRBV6-3 to TRBJ1-6, with unresolved D. The sequencing input was axillary lymph node tissue. CDR3 amino acids: CASSPYSGPLHF. CDR3 DNA sequence: TGTGCCAGCAGTCCCTACTCGGGACCCCTCCACTTT.